The 14 T cell receptor beta chains below come from one sample, sequenced in a study of tumor-infiltrating lymphocytes in primary liver carcinoma. Researchers generated TCR beta cDNA from roughly 500 ng of total RNA, relying on a constant-region primer. Investigators got TCR beta libraries out of three nested multiplex PCR rounds, done with slightly modified ARM-PCR. Researchers ran the first two PCR rounds for roughly 10 cycles each with TRBV1-TRBV30 forward primers and a C-beta reverse primer. TCRdb analysed the multiplex PCR reads with MiXCR anew, one entry per CDR3 protein. The sample consists of approximately 110,000 distinct CDR3 sequences, roughly 80% of them appearing once. The study co-extracted DNA and RNA from around 18-30 mg of unsorted bulk tissue. Sequenced: liver tumor tissue from sampling region 3. This sample's subset: tumor region T3, left-lateral pole. The receptors come from a man aged 40-49 years with primary liver carcinoma and hepatitis B virus infection.

This chain links TRBV4-3 with TRBJ1-6, with 11 positions matching TRBD1. Germline-derived CDR1 and CDR2 are LGHNA and YSLEER. V shed 5 bases and J 10 bases; nucleotides not matched to a gene: 10. The CDR3 is 16 residues long. The CDR3 loop is CASSSWDRGMKSPLHF. The CDR3 DNA reads TGCGCCAGCAGCTCCTGGGACAGGGGGATGAAATCACCCCTCCACTTT.

Comment on this clonotype: One end of the junction varies from germline; a read error may be responsible. This chain connects TRBV14 to TRBJ2-1, with D uncertain. Germline V CDR1 and CDR2: SGHDN, FVKESK. The CDR3 has 16 residues. DNA of the CDR3: TGTGCCAGCAGTGGCGTAGTCGGATGGGTAAACAATGAGCAGCTCTTC. The encoded protein is CASSGVVGWVNNEQLF.

In its sample, this clonotype was seen a few times. The gene calls are TRBV24-1 and TRBJ2-4, with 7 bases identical to TRBD1. This CDR3 has 16 residues. Germline lookup yields CDR1 KGHDR and CDR2 SFDVKD. The V segment lost 4 bases and the J segment 4 bases; nucleotides outside the gene matches: 9. DNA of the CDR3: TGTGCCACCAGTGAGGATAAGGGGGCTGCAAAAAACATTCAGTACTTC. Translated: CATSEDKGAAKNIQYF.

The chain has TRBV10-1 and TRBJ2-3; a possible D gene is TRBD1 (5 bases). The V gene lost 4 bases and the J gene lost 12 bases, with 17 bases spanning the gap. The germline CDR1 and CDR2 sequences are WNHNN and SYGVQD (reference sequence). The CDR3 runs to 13 residues. For the CDR3, the DNA is TGCGCCAGCAGTGTTCAGGGCGCAGGTACACAGTATTTT. Protein: CASSVQGAGTQYF.

This clonotype has ten or more counts. The V and J genes are TRBV30 and TRBJ2-2; D may match TRBD1 or TRBD2 (5 bases each). Trimming removed 1 base from V and 0 bases from J, with 15 bases in between. The CDR3 spans 17 residues. The germline V gene encodes CDR1 GTSNPN and CDR2 SVGIG (reference sequence). The CDR3 DNA reads as TGTGCCTGGAGTGGAAAGCCGGGACGTACGAACACCGGGGAGCTGTTTTTT. Its protein is CAWSGKPGRTNTGELFF.

The J gene is TRBJ2-1, the V gene TRBV29-1; 8 bases align to TRBD2. The CDR3 extends over 16 amino acids. V shed 0 bases and J 9 bases; nucleotides not matched to a gene: 13. Germline loops: CDR1 SQVTM, CDR2 ANQGSEA. As DNA, the CDR3 is TGCAGCGTTGAAGATTGGAGTAGCGGGAAATCGTGTGAGCAGTTCTTC. Translating it yields CSVEDWSSGKSCEQFF.

Comment on this clonotype: This CDR3 fails to terminate in the conserved phenylalanine or tryptophan, so it likely reflects a read error. The chain employs TRBV12-3 or TRBV12-4 and TRBJ2-3; 7 bases are a match to TRBD2. J lost 4 bases, V lost 9 bases, and 13 bases had no gene match. This CDR3 contains 15 residues. CDR3 protein: CASEKGRELPDTQYS. CDR3 bases: TGTGCCAGTGAGAAGGGGCGGGAGTTACCAGATACGCAGTATTCT.

With regard to this clonotype: The junction does not match germline at one end; this may be a read error. The chain employs TRBV6-1 and TRBJ2-7, with TRBD2 matching 7 bases. The CDR3 sequence is 20 residues long. Germline CDR1 MNHNS, CDR2 SASEGT. CDR3: CASSEAPLGLVGGPRDEQYF. CDR3 in DNA: TGTGCCAGCAGCGAAGCCCCCCTAGGACTAGTGGGAGGGCCCCGCGACGAGCAGTACTTC.

The V and J genes are TRBV5-6 and TRBJ2-1; 8 bases are shared with TRBD2. With V trimmed by 4 bases and J by 8 bases, 17 bases remained unmatched. Germline V gene lookup returns CDR1 SGHDT and CDR2 YYEEEE. This CDR3 has 17 residues. The CDR3 DNA reads TGTGCCAGCAGCCAGATCCTAACGGGAGGGGTAGATGATGAGCAGTTCTTC. Translating gives CASSQILTGGVDDEQFF.

Regarding this clonotype: In this CDR3 the conserved last residue, phenylalanine or tryptophan, is missing, so a read error is likely. V gene TRBV24-1 combines with J gene TRBJ2-2; the match to TRBD2 covers 7 bases. The germline CDR1 and CDR2 sequences are KGHDR and SFDVKD. CDR3 length: 15 residues. The CDR3 region is CATKAAGAATEELFL. The CDR3 nucleotides read TGTGCCACCAAGGCGGCGGGAGCGGCCACCGAGGAGCTGTTTCTT.

In its sample, this clonotype was seen many times. V and J are TRBV6-5 and TRBJ1-1; D is undetermined. The CDR3 sequence is 13 residues long. CDR1 and CDR2 (germline): MNHEY, SVGAGI. The V and J ends lost 10 bases and 1 base respectively, with 13 bases between them. The CDR3 loop reads CATRWISNTEAFF. The CDR3 coding sequence is TGTGCCACCAGGTGGATCTCGAACACTGAAGCTTTCTTT.

This clonotype was seen a single time. This chain joins TRBV12-3 or TRBV12-4 and TRBJ2-3; D is possibly TRBD1 or TRBD2 (7 bases each). This CDR3 contains 17 residues. V was shortened by 10 bases and J by 6 bases, with 29 bases between the two germline ends. CDR3 protein: CANSFRGGHGPTDTQYF. CDR3 in DNA: TGTGCCAACAGCTTCAGGGGGGGACACGGCCCCACGGATACGCAGTATTTT.

This clonotype turned up a few times. This CDR3 is missing its conserved last phenylalanine or tryptophan, likely due to a read error. The J gene is TRBJ2-7, the V gene TRBV6-5; 7 bases are shared with TRBD2. Germline V gene sequence: CDR1 MNHEY, CDR2 SVGAGI. J lost 6 bases, V lost 5 bases, and 10 bases had no gene match. The CDR3 is made up of 14 amino acids. The CDR3 DNA sequence: TGTGCCAGCAGTACTGCGGGAGTCGGGCTCGAGCAGTACATC. Amino acids: CASSTAGVGLEQYI.

The rearrangement links TRBV6-6 to TRBJ1-5; 7 bases align to TRBD1. The CDR3 is made up of 16 amino acids. The V and J ends lost 2 bases and 3 bases, in that order; junction bases with no gene match: 7. Looked up from germline, CDR1 is MNHNY and CDR2 is SVGAGI (reference sequence). DNA of the CDR3: TGTGCCAGCAGTTACGGCGACAGGGCGAACAATCAGCCCCAGCATTTT. Translation: CASSYGDRANNQPQHF.